Listed below are T cell receptor beta chains from one sample, sequenced in a study of spatial heterogeneity in lung cancer. In TCRdb, the 5' RACE reads were re-called with MiXCR into one record per CDR3 protein. The sample includes 2,500 or so distinct CDR3 sequences, approximately 11% of them seen just once. The source material was lung tumor tissue, sampled at surgery. The source is a female donor with early-stage non-small cell lung cancer. The CDR3 runs from the conserved cysteine through the conserved F or W. Fields, in order: clone size, D gene, V gene, J gene, CDR3 protein, CDR3 DNA. D genes are given only for firm matches. Clone size is given for some rows only: seen once, a few or many times, or a class if the clone is expanded.

NA,NA,TRBV28,TRBJ1-5,CGVDGQHF,TGTGGGGTGGACGGTCAGCATTTT
large,TRBD1,TRBV27,TRBJ1-6,CASSIGQVLNSPLHF,TGTGCCAGCAGCATTGGACAGGTCCTGAATTCACCCCTCCACTTT
many,NA,TRBV6-6,TRBJ2-1,CASSTLNEQFF,TGTGCCAGCAGTACCCTAAATGAGCAGTTCTTC
medium-sized,NA,TRBV28,TRBJ2-1,CASSTTVPGNEQFF,TGTGCCAGCAGTACGACAGTACCGGGCAATGAGCAGTTCTTC
NA,NA,TRBV30,TRBJ1-1,CAWTHLPSPEAFF,TGTGCCTGGACTCACCTTCCTTCGCCTGAAGCTTTCTTT
medium-sized,TRBD2,TRBV28,TRBJ2-1,CASSLIAGGINEQFF,TGTGCCAGCAGTCTAATAGCGGGAGGAATCAATGAGCAGTTCTTC
NA,NA,TRBV12-3/TRBV12-4,TRBJ1-5,CASSKGQNSNQPQHF,TGTGCCAGCAGCAAGGGGCAGAATAGCAATCAGCCCCAGCATTTT
medium-sized,TRBD2,TRBV7-2,TRBJ2-5,CATIVRGGTQETQYF,TGTGCTACTATAGTGCGGGGGGGAACCCAAGAGACCCAGTACTTC
medium-sized,NA,TRBV6-5,TRBJ2-1,CASSILSGNEQFF,TGTGCCAGCAGCATACTCAGTGGGAATGAGCAGTTCTTC
medium-sized,TRBD1,TRBV18,TRBJ2-3,CASSPGTGGVADTQYF,TGTGCCAGCTCACCGGGGACAGGGGGCGTCGCAGATACGCAGTATTTT
few,TRBD2,TRBV20-1,TRBJ2-7,CSAGPSLAGVGEQYF,TGCAGTGCTGGGCCTTCACTAGCGGGAGTAGGGGAGCAGTACTTC
NA,NA,TRBV20-1,TRBJ1-1,CSARDRPRNTEAFF,TGCAGTGCTAGAGACCGGCCTCGGAACACTGAAGCTTTCTTT
medium-sized,NA,TRBV5-1,TRBJ2-3,CASSLGRSTDTQYF,TGCGCCAGCAGCTTGGGGCGGAGCACAGATACGCAGTATTTT
medium-sized,NA,TRBV12-3/TRBV12-4,TRBJ2-7,CASSPTAHEQYF,TGTGCCAGCAGCCCTACCGCCCACGAGCAGTACTTC
medium-sized,NA,TRBV28,TRBJ1-5,CASIAPSNSNQPQHF,TGTGCCAGCATCGCCCCCAGTAATAGCAATCAGCCCCAGCATTTT
many,NA,TRBV2,TRBJ2-6,CASRTSGANVLTF,TGTGCCAGCAGGACCTCTGGGGCCAACGTCCTGACTTTC
few,NA,TRBV27,TRBJ1-1,CASSLEGGDTEAFF,TGTGCCAGCAGTTTAGAAGGGGGAGACACTGAAGCTTTCTTT
medium-sized,NA,TRBV11-1,TRBJ2-5,CASSKDAIQETQYF,TGTGCCAGCAGCAAGGACGCGATCCAAGAGACCCAGTACTTC
medium-sized,NA,TRBV2,TRBJ2-3,CASSESPLRPQYF,TGTGCCAGCAGTGAATCACCTCTAAGGCCGCAGTATTTT
NA,NA,TRBV5-6,TRBJ1-4,CASSSRHGEKLFF,TGTGCCAGCAGCTCTCGTCACGGGGAAAAACTGTTTTTT
medium-sized,NA,TRBV6-5,TRBJ2-2,CASRMGRILGELFF,TGTGCCAGCAGAATGGGCCGGATACTCGGGGAGCTGTTTTTT
medium-sized,TRBD2,TRBV7-3,TRBJ2-3,CASSRRLASTVDTQYF,TGTGCCAGCAGCCGGCGACTAGCGTCCACAGTGGATACGCAGTATTTT
medium-sized,TRBD1,TRBV4-3,TRBJ2-2,CASSQDFGQGALTGELFF,TGCGCCAGCAGCCAAGATTTCGGACAGGGGGCTCTCACCGGGGAGCTGTTTTTT
medium-sized,TRBD2,TRBV28,TRBJ2-1,CASSLFGGDPYNEQFF,TGTGCCAGCAGTTTATTCGGGGGGGACCCTTACAATGAGCAGTTCTTC
many,NA,TRBV6-2/TRBV6-3,TRBJ1-1,CASSSIWIMNTEAFF,TGTGCCAGCAGTTCCATATGGATAATGAACACTGAAGCTTTCTTT
NA,NA,TRBV7-8,TRBJ2-5,CASSPLSSGRETQYF,TGTGCCAGCAGCCCCCTATCATCCGGGCGAGAGACCCAGTACTTC
medium-sized,NA,TRBV12-3/TRBV12-4,TRBJ2-3,CASSPPVSSDTQYF,TGTGCCAGCAGCCCCCCGGTATCATCAGATACGCAGTATTTT
many,NA,TRBV7-2,TRBJ2-3,CASSQNSDTQYF,TGTGCCAGCAGCCAAAACTCGGATACGCAGTATTTT
medium-sized,TRBD1,TRBV5-4,TRBJ1-6,CASSLDGTGGSPLHF,TGTGCCAGCAGCTTGGACGGGACAGGGGGTTCACCCCTCCACTTT
many,NA,TRBV18,TRBJ2-1,CASSLFGTYNEQFF,TGTGCCAGCTCACTATTTGGGACCTACAATGAGCAGTTCTTC
large,TRBD2,TRBV7-2,TRBJ2-7,CASSSSGRPIYEQYF,TGTGCCAGCAGCTCCAGCGGGAGGCCTATTTACGAGCAGTACTTC
medium-sized,NA,TRBV9,TRBJ2-2,CASSTTQNTGELFF,TGTGCCAGCAGCACGACCCAGAACACCGGGGAGCTGTTTTTT
large,TRBD1,TRBV7-2,TRBJ1-6,CASSFSSGQDSPLHF,TGTGCCAGCAGCTTTAGCTCGGGACAGGATTCACCCCTCCACTTT
NA,NA,TRBV6-6,TRBJ1-1,CASSRTASEAFF,TGTGCCAGCAGCCGGACAGCAAGTGAAGCTTTCTTT
many,TRBD1,TRBV29-1,TRBJ2-4,CSVELGWTGAAKNIQYF,TGCAGCGTTGAACTCGGATGGACAGGGGCGGCCAAAAACATTCAGTACTTC
NA,NA,TRBV4-1,TRBJ2-5,CASSQDLTLQETQYF,TGCGCCAGCAGCCAAGATTTGACTTTACAAGAGACCCAGTACTTC
few,NA,TRBV29-1,TRBJ2-1,CSVTQGYEQFF,TGCAGCGTCACCCAGGGGTACGAGCAGTTCTTC
medium-sized,TRBD2,TRBV5-1,TRBJ2-2,CASSAGYLRGTTNTGELFF,TGCGCCAGCAGCGCTGGGTATTTGCGGGGGACCACGAACACCGGGGAGCTGTTTTTT
medium-sized,TRBD2,TRBV30,TRBJ2-2,CAWGRSKLAGGLTGELFF,TGTGCCTGGGGCCGATCCAAGCTAGCGGGAGGCCTTACCGGGGAGCTGTTTTTT
medium-sized,TRBD2,TRBV2,TRBJ2-1,CASRSPLAGVVNEQFF,TGTGCCAGCAGAAGCCCTCTAGCGGGAGTGGTGAATGAGCAGTTCTTC
few,TRBD2,TRBV5-4,TRBJ2-3,CASSRTSGADTQYF,TGTGCCAGCAGCCGGACTAGCGGGGCAGATACGCAGTATTTT
medium-sized,NA,TRBV11-2,TRBJ2-2,CASSFTRQNTGELFF,TGTGCCAGCAGCTTTACCCGACAGAACACCGGGGAGCTGTTTTTT
medium-sized,NA,TRBV2,TRBJ2-2,CASSRDMNTGELFF,TGTGCCAGCAGTAGGGACATGAACACCGGGGAGCTGTTTTTT
NA,TRBD1,TRBV5-1,TRBJ1-5,CASSLETGLGPQHF,TGCGCCAGCAGCTTGGAGACAGGGCTAGGGCCCCAGCATTTT
medium-sized,NA,TRBV28,TRBJ2-6,CASKTGSSGANVLTF,TGTGCCAGCAAGACGGGGTCTTCTGGGGCCAACGTCCTGACTTTC
many,NA,TRBV19,TRBJ1-2,CAIDQGYYGYTF,TGTGCGATCGACCAGGGGTACTATGGCTACACCTTC
once,TRBD1,TRBV5-1,TRBJ2-3,CASSLGPGTGGADTQYF,TGCGCCAGCAGCTTGGGACCCGGGACAGGGGGCGCAGATACGCAGTATTTT
medium-sized,TRBD1,TRBV5-1,TRBJ2-1,CASSSGGQTYNEQFF,TGCGCCAGCAGCTCAGGGGGACAGACATACAATGAGCAGTTCTTC
medium-sized,TRBD2,TRBV27,TRBJ2-1,CASSFMREPSWDEQFF,TGTGCCAGCAGTTTTATGCGGGAGCCCAGTTGGGATGAGCAGTTCTTC
medium-sized,NA,TRBV6-6,TRBJ1-2,CASKEGGFSNYGYTF,TGTGCCAGCAAGGAAGGGGGATTCTCTAACTATGGCTACACCTTC
medium-sized,TRBD1,TRBV7-8,TRBJ2-6,CASSLDQGAGANVLTF,TGTGCCAGCAGCTTGGACCAGGGGGCTGGGGCCAACGTCCTGACTTTC
medium-sized,NA,TRBV20-1,TRBJ2-1,CSAPMGGGIVNEQFF,TGCAGTGCTCCCATGGGGGGGGGCATAGTCAATGAGCAGTTCTTC
medium-sized,NA,TRBV6-2/TRBV6-3,TRBJ1-1,CASSYWRGTEAFF,TGTGCCAGCAGTTACTGGAGGGGCACTGAAGCTTTCTTT
many,NA,TRBV12-3/TRBV12-4,TRBJ1-6,CASRGTVFNSPLHF,TGTGCCAGCAGGGGGACTGTTTTTAATTCACCCCTCCACTTT
few,NA,TRBV28,TRBJ1-5,CASSLIRGQGNQPQHF,TGTGCCAGCAGTTTAATAAGGGGCCAGGGCAATCAGCCCCAGCATTTT
many,NA,TRBV3-1,TRBJ2-5,CASSQNPGPSETQYF,TGTGCCAGCAGCCAGAATCCGGGACCCTCGGAGACCCAGTACTTC
medium-sized,NA,TRBV9,TRBJ2-6,CASSEPVDGANVLTF,TGTGCCAGCAGCGAGCCCGTGGATGGGGCCAACGTCCTGACTTTC
medium-sized,NA,TRBV6-5,TRBJ1-2,CASSPRNYGYTF,TGTGCCAGCAGTCCCCGTAACTATGGCTACACCTTC
medium-sized,NA,TRBV10-3,TRBJ1-1,CAISVAGAGTEAFF,TGTGCCATCAGTGTGGCGGGGGCCGGCACTGAAGCTTTCTTT
medium-sized,NA,TRBV9,TRBJ2-1,CASSVGTLAAYNEQFF,TGTGCCAGCAGCGTCGGAACCTTGGCAGCCTACAATGAGCAGTTCTTC